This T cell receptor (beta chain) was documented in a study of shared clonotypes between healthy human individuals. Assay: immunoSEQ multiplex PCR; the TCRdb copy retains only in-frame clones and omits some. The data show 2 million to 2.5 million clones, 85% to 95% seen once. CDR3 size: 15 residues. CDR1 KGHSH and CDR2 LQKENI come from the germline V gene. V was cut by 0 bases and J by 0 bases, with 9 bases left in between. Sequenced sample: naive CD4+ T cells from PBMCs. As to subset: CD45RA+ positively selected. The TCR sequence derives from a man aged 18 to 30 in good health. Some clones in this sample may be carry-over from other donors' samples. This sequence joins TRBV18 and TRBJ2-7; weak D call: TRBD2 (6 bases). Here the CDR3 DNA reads TGTGCCAGCTCACCACCTCTGGGGGGCTCCTACGAGCAGTACTTC. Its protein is CASSPPLGGSYEQYF.